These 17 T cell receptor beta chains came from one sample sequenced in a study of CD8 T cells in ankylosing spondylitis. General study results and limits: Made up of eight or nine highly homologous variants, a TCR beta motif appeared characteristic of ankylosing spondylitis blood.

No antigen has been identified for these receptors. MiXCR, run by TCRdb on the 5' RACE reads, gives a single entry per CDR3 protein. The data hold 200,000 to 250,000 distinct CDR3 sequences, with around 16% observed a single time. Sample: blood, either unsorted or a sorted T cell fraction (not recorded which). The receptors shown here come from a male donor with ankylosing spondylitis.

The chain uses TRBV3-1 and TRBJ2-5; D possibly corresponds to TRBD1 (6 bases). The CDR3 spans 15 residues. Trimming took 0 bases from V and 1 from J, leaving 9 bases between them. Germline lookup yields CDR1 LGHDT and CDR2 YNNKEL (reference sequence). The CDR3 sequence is CASSQEGTIQETQYF. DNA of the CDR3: TGTGCCAGCAGCCAAGAGGGGACAATCCAAGAGACCCAGTACTTC.

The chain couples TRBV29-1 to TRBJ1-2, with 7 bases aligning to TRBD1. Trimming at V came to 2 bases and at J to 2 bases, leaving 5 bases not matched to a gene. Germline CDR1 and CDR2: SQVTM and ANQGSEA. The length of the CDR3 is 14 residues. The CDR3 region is CSVEPLQGNYGYTF. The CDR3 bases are TGCAGCGTTGAACCCCTACAGGGGAACTATGGCTACACCTTC.

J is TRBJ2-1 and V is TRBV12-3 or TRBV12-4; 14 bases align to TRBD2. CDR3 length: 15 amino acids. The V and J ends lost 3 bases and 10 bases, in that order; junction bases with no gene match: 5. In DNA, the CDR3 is TGTGCCAGCAGTTTGCGACTAGCGGGGGGGCGGGAGCAGTTCTTC. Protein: CASSLRLAGGREQFF.

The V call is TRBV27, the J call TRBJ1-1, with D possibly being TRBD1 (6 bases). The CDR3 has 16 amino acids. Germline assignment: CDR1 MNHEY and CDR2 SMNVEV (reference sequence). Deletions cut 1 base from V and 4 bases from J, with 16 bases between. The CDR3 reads CASSLLGPGESTEAFF. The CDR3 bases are TGTGCCAGCAGTTTATTAGGACCAGGGGAGAGCACTGAAGCTTTCTTT.

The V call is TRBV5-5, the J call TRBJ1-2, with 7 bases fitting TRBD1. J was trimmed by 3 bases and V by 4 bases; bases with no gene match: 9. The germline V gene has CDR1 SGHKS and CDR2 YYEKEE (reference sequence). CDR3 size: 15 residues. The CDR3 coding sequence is TGTGCCAGCAGCCATAGACAGGGTATCTACTATGGCTACACCTTC. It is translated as CASSHRQGIYYGYTF.

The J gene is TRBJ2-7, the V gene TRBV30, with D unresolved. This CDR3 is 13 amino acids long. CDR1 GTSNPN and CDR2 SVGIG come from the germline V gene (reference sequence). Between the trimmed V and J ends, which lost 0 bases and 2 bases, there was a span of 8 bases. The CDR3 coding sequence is TGTGCCTGGAGTGTAAGTCCGGCCTACGAGCAGTACTTC. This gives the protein CAWSVSPAYEQYF.

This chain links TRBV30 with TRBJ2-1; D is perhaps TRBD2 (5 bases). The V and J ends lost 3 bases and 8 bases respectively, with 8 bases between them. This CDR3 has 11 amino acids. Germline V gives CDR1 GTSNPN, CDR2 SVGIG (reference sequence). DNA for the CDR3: TGTGCCTGGAGCCAAGCGGATGAGCAGTTCTTC. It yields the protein CAWSQADEQFF.

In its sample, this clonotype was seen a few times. The CDR3 sequence is CASSLMSTARNEQFF. The CDR3 DNA follows: TGTGCCAGCAGCTTAATGTCGACAGCGAGAAATGAGCAGTTCTTC. The V call is TRBV7-3, the J call TRBJ2-1, with a possible D match to TRBD1 (5 bases). Germline CDR1 and CDR2: SGHTA and FQGTGA. Between the trimmed V and J ends, which lost 1 base and 7 bases, there was a span of 14 bases. CDR3 size: 15 residues.

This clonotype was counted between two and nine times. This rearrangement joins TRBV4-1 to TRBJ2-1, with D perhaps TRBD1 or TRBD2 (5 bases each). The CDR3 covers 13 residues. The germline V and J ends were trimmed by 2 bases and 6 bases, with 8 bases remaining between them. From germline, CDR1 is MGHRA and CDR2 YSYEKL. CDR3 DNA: TGCGCCAGCAGCCAACTGGGACCCAATGAGCAGTTCTTC. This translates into CASSQLGPNEQFF.

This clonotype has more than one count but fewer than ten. CDR3 DNA: TGTGCCAGCAGCTCTAGCGGGAGAGAGGATGAGCAGTTCTTC. This gives the protein CASSSSGREDEQFF. The chain joins TRBV7-9 to TRBJ2-1; 10 bases match TRBD2. The CDR3 has 14 amino acids. Per germline, CDR1 SEHNR and CDR2 FQNEAQ (reference sequence). Trimming took 4 bases from V and 8 from J; bases not matched to a gene: 5.

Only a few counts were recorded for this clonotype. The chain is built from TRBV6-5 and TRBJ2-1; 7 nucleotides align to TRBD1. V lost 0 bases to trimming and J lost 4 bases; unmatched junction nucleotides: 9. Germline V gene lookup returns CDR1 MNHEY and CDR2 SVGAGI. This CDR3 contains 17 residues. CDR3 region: CASSYSKSGTVYNEQFF. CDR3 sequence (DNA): TGTGCCAGCAGTTACTCGAAGTCGGGGACAGTTTACAATGAGCAGTTCTTC.

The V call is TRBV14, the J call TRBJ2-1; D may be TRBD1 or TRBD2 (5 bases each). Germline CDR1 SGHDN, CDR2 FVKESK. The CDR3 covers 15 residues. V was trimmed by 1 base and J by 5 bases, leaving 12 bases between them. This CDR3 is CASSQVGDRHNEQFF. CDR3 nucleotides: TGTGCCAGCAGCCAAGTAGGGGACCGACACAATGAGCAGTTCTTC.

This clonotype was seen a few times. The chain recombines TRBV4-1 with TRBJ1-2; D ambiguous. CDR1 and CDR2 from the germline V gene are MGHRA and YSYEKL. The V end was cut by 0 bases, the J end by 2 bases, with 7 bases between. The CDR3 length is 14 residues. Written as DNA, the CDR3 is TGCGCCAGCAGCCAAGACCTCTCCAACTATGGCTACACCTTC. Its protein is CASSQDLSNYGYTF.

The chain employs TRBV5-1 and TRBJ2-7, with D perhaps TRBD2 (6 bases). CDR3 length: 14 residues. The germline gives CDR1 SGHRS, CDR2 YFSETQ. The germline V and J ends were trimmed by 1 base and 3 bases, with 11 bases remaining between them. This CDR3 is CASSLPGEGYEQYF. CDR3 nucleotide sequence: TGCGCCAGCAGCTTGCCGGGGGAAGGCTACGAGCAGTACTTC.

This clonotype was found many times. DNA for the CDR3: TGTGCCATCATGTCACCGGACAGGGTTAACTATGGCTACACCTTC. This sequence encodes CAIMSPDRVNYGYTF. The chain uses TRBV10-3 and TRBJ1-2; 8 bases match TRBD1. Germline trimming cut 7 bases from V and 1 base from J; bases unmatched to any gene: 8. The CDR3 is 15 amino acids. CDR1 and CDR2 (germline): ENHRY, SYGVKD.

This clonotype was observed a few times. CDR3 loop: CASSFEGDSYNEQFF. The CDR3, as DNA: TGCGCCAGCAGCTTTGAGGGGGACTCCTACAATGAGCAGTTCTTC. The V gene is TRBV5-1, the J gene TRBJ2-1, with D maybe TRBD1 (6 bases). The length of the CDR3 is 15 residues. V was pared by 2 bases and J by 0 bases, with 9 bases between. Germline V CDR1 and CDR2: SGHRS, YFSETQ.

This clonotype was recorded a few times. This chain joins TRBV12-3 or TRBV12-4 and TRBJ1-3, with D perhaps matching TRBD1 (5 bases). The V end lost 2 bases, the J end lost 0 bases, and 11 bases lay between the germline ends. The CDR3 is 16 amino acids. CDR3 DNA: TGTGCCAGCAGTTTACCACAGGAGAGCTCTGGAAACACCATATATTTT. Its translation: CASSLPQESSGNTIYF.